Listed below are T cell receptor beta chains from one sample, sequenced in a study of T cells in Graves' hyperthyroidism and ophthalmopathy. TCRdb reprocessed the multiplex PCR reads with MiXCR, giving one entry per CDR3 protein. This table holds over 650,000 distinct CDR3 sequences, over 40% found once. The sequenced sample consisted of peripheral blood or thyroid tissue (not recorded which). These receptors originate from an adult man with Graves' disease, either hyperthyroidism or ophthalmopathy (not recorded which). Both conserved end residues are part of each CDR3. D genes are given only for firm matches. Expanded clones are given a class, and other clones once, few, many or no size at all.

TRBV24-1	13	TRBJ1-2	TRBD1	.	TGTGCCACCAGTGACGACAGGGGCCATGGCTACACCTTC	CATSDDRGHGYTF
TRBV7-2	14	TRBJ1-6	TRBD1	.	TGTGCCAGCAGTCCGGAGACAGGGAATTCACCCCTCCACTTT	CASSPETGNSPLHF
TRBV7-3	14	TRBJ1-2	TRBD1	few	TGTGCCAGCAGCCTCGCGACAGGGGGTAGTGGCTACACCTTC	CASSLATGGSGYTF
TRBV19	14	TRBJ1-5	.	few	TGTGCCAGTAAGAAGGCTCATAACAGGGAGCCCCAGCATTTT	CASKKAHNREPQHF
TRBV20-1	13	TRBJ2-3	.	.	TGCAGTGCTATGGGACACGGCATCGATACGCAGTATTTT	CSAMGHGIDTQYF
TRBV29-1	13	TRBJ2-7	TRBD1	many	TGCAGCGTTGAGGAAGACAGGGGCTACGAGCAGTACTTC	CSVEEDRGYEQYF
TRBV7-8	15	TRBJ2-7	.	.	TGTGCCAGCAGCGCGGGACATCAGAGCCCCTACGAGCAGTACTTC	CASSAGHQSPYEQYF
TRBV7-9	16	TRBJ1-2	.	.	TGTGCCAGCAGCTTAGCGGGTCTGAGGGCAAACTATGGCTACACCTTC	CASSLAGLRANYGYTF
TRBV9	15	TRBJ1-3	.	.	TGTGCCAGCAGCGACTACAGGGTTTCTGGAAACACCATATATTTT	CASSDYRVSGNTIYF
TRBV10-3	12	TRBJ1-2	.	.	TGTGCCATCAGTGAAGGGGGAGCTGGAAACACCTTC	CAISEGGAGNTF
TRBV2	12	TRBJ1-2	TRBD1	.	TGTGACCCGGTGACAGGGAACTATGGCTACACCTTC	CDPVTGNYGYTF
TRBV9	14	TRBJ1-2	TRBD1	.	TGTGCCAGCTCATCCCGACAGGGATCCGCTGGCTACACCTTC	CASSSRQGSAGYTF
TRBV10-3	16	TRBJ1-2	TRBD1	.	TGTGCCAGCAGAGATAAGGGGACAGGGGCTAACTATGGCTACACCTTC	CASRDKGTGANYGYTF
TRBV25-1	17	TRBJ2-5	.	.	TGTGCCAGCAGTGAACAGGGTCCTCCCCTATGGCGGGAGACCCAGTACTTC	CASSEQGPPLWRETQYF
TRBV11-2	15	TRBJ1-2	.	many	TGTGCCAGCAGCTTAGATCGCGGGAACTTCCGTGGCTACACCTTC	CASSLDRGNFRGYTF
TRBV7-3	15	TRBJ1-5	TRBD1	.	TGTGCCAGCAGGGCCCGGGACAGGGCTAATCAGCCCCAGCATTTT	CASRARDRANQPQHF
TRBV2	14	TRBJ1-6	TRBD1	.	TGTGCCAGCAGTGTTGGGACAGGGGGATCACCCCTCCACTTT	CASSVGTGGSPLHF
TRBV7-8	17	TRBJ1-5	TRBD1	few	TGTGCCAGCACCTTCCGGGACAGGGGATTGAGCAATCAGCCCCAGCATTTT	CASTFRDRGLSNQPQHF
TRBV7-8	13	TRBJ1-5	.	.	TGTGCCGGCAGCTTAGCGGACAGTCAGCCCCAGCATTTT	CAGSLADSQPQHF
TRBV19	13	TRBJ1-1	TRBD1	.	TGTGCCTGGACCGGGACAGGGGCCACTGAAGCTTTCTTT	CAWTGTGATEAFF
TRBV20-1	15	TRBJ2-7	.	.	TGCAGTGCTAGACCAGACTTCCAGGGCTCCTACGAGCAGTACTTC	CSARPDFQGSYEQYF
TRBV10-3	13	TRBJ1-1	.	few	TGTGCCAGCAGTTACAGCTGGGAGGCTGAAGCTTTCTTT	CASSYSWEAEAFF
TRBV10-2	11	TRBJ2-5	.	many	TGTGCCAGCAGTGAAGGCACGACCCAGTACTTC	CASSEGTTQYF
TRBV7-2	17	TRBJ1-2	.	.	TGTGCCAGCAGCGATACCGAAACTAGACAGGCGAACTATGGCTACACCTTC	CASSDTETRQANYGYTF
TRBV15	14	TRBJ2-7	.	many	TGTGCCACCAGCAGAGATGTGGGACCTTACGAGCAGTACTTC	CATSRDVGPYEQYF
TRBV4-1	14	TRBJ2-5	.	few	TGCGCCAGCAGCCAGGTTGGGCTGGTAGAGACCCAGTACTTC	CASSQVGLVETQYF
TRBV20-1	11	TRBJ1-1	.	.	TGCAGTGCTAGTGGCCAGGAGCGAGCTTTCTTT	CSASGQERAFF
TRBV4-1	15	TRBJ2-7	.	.	TGCGCCAGCGCGCCGGCCAGTCCTTTCCGCTACGAGCAGTACTTC	CASAPASPFRYEQYF
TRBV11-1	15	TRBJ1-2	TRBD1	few	TGTGCCAGCAGCTTAGCGACAGGGGCCGACTATGGCTACACCTTC	CASSLATGADYGYTF
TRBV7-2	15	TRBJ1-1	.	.	TGTGCCAGCAGCTCACTAAGGGGGGGGAACACTGAAGCTTTCTTT	CASSSLRGGNTEAFF
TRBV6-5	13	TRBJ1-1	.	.	TGTGCCAGCAGTTACGGTTTGGGGACTGAAGCTTTCTTT	CASSYGLGTEAFF
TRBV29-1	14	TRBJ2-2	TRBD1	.	TGCAGCGTTCGACAGGGCGGCGGCACCGGGGAGCTGTTTTTT	CSVRQGGGTGELFF
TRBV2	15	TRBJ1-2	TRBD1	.	TGTGCCAGCAGGTCAGGGCAGGGGGCTATCTATGGCTACACCTTC	CASRSGQGAIYGYTF
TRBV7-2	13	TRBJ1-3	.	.	TGTGCCAGCAGCCAGTGGGAGGAAAACACCATATATTTT	CASSQWEENTIYF
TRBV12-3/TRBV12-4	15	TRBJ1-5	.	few	TGTGCCAGCAGTTTAATGGGGTATAGCAATCAGCCCCAGCATTTT	CASSLMGYSNQPQHF
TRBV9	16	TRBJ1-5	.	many	TGTGCCAGCAGCCCCGATCCGACAGGCCTCCAATGGCCCCAGCATTTT	CASSPDPTGLQWPQHF
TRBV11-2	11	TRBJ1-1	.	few	TGTGCCAGCAGCTTACAGGGTTCCGCTTTCTTT	CASSLQGSAFF
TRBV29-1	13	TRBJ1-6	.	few	TGCAGCGTTGTTGGGGACACTAATTCACCCCTCCACTTT	CSVVGDTNSPLHF
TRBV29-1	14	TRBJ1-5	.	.	TGCAGCGTTGAATGGTCGGCCAATAATCAGCCCCAGCATTTT	CSVEWSANNQPQHF
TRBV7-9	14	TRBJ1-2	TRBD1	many	TGTGCCAGCACCCGGACAGGTCTCGACTATGGCTACACCTTC	CASTRTGLDYGYTF
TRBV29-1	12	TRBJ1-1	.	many	TGCAGCGTTAGTAGGGCATCCCCTGAAGCTTTCTTT	CSVSRASPEAFF
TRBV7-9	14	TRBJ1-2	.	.	TGTGCCAGCAGCTACGGGCCGGGCGTGGGTGGCTACACCTTC	CASSYGPGVGGYTF
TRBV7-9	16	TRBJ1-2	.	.	TGTGCCAGCAGCGTTGAAGTGGACGGTACTTGGTATGGCTACACCTTC	CASSVEVDGTWYGYTF
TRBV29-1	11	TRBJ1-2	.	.	TGCAGCGTTACAGGGAGCTATGGCTACACCTTC	CSVTGSYGYTF
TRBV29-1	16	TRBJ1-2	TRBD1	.	TGCAGCGTTGAAGGTCTGGGGACAGGGGGCTCTGGTGGCTACACCTTC	CSVEGLGTGGSGGYTF
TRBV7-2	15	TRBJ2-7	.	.	TGTGCCAGCAGCCGTGGAGGAGGGAACACCTACGAGCAGTACTTC	CASSRGGGNTYEQYF
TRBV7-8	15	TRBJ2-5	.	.	TGTGCCAGCAGCCAAGGAGACCGGGACGGAGAGACCCAGTACTTC	CASSQGDRDGETQYF
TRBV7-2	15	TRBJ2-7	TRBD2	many	TGTGCCAGCAGCTTAGGACTAGCGGGAGTTGACGAGCAGTACTTC	CASSLGLAGVDEQYF
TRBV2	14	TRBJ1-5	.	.	TGTGCCAGCAGTTCCCCAGGGGGCAATCAGCCCCAGCATTTT	CASSSPGGNQPQHF
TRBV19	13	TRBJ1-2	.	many	TGTGCCAGTAGCCGACAGATCGACTATGGCTACACCTTC	CASSRQIDYGYTF
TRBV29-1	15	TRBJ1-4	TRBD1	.	TGCAGCGTTGAACCCCAGGGACAGGGGCGAGAAAAACTGTTTTTT	CSVEPQGQGREKLFF
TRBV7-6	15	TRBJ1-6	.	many	TGTGCCAGCAGCATCGACTCCGGGAGGAATTCACCCCTCCACTTT	CASSIDSGRNSPLHF
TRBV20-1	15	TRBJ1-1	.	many	TGCAGTGCTAGTTTGCCAGGGCCGACGAACACTGAAGCTTTCTTT	CSASLPGPTNTEAFF
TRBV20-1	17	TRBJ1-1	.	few	TGCAGTGCTAGAGATTGGGGCAGGGCGCCTTTGAACACTGAAGCTTTCTTT	CSARDWGRAPLNTEAFF
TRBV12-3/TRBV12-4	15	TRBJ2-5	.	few	TGTGCCAGCAGTTTAACCCAGGGACTTGGGATGGCCCAGTACTTC	CASSLTQGLGMAQYF
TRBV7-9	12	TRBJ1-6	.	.	TGTGCCAGCAGCCAGACAGGAACACCCCTCCACTTT	CASSQTGTPLHF
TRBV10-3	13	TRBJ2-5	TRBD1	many	TGTGCCATCGGACAGGGGCAACAAGAGACCCAGTACTTC	CAIGQGQQETQYF